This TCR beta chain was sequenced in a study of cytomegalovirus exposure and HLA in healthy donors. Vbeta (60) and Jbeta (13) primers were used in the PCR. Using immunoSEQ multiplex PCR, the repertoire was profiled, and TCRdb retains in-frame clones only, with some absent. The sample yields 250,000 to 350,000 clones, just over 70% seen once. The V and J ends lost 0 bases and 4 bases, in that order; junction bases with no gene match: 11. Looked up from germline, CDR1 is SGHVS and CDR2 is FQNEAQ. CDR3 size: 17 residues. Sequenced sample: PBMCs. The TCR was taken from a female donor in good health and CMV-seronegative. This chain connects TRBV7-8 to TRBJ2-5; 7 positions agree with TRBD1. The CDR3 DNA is TGTGCCAGCAGCTTAGCGGGCCCACAGGGGTTGGGAGAGACCCAGTACTTC. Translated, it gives CASSLAGPQGLGETQYF.